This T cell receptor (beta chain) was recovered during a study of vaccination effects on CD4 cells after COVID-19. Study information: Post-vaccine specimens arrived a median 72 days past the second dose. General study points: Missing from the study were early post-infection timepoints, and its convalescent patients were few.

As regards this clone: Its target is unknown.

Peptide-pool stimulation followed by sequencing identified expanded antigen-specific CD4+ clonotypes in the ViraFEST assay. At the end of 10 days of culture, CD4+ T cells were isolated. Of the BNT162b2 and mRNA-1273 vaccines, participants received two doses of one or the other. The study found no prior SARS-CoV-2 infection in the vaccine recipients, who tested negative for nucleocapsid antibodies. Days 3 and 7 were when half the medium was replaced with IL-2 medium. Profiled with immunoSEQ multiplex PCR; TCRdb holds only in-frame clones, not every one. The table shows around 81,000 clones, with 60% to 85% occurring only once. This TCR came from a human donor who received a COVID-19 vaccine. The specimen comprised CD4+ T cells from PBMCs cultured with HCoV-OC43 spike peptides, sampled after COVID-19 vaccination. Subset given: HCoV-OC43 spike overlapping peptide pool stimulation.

CDR3 in DNA: TGTGCCAGCATGGACCGAGGAGAGACCCAGTACTTC. It yields the protein CASMDRGETQYF. The chain combines TRBV2 with TRBJ2-5; D gene uncertain. The CDR3 runs 12 residues. Trimming took off 7 bases at V and 4 bases at J, with 10 bases between the two ends. CDR1 is SNHLY, CDR2 FYNNEI, per germline. Together with reference TRBV2 and TRBJ2-5, the CDR3 gives the full variable domain: EPEVTQTPSHQVTQMGQEVILRCVPISNHLYFYWYRQILGQKVEFLVSFYNNEISEKSEIFDDQFSVERPDGSNFTLKIRSTKLEDSAMYFCASMDRGETQYFGPGTRLLVL.